Listed here are 21 T cell receptor beta chains from one sample, sequenced in a study of T cells in Graves' hyperthyroidism and ophthalmopathy. There were TCR beta CDR3 regions amplified from RNA transcripts. HTBI primers were the set used in a first-round RT-PCR of the TCR CDR3. TCRdb re-called the multiplex PCR reads with MiXCR, one entry per CDR3 protein. The sample records some 760,000 distinct CDR3 sequences, approximately 14% being singletons. The sample taken for sequencing was blood. Every receptor here comes from a woman between 18 and 30 years old with Graves' hyperthyroidism.

This clonotype occurred a few times. The V call is TRBV6-2 or TRBV6-3, the J call TRBJ1-2, with TRBD1 as a possible D gene (6 bases). With 7 bases removed from V and 8 bases from J, the gap between germline ends came to 20 bases. Looked up from germline, CDR1 is MNHEY and CDR2 is SVGEGT. This CDR3 comprises 14 residues. The CDR3, as DNA: TGTGCCAGCACCCTACAACCGACAGGCGCGGGCTACACCTTC. Protein product: CASTLQPTGAGYTF.

This clonotype was seen only a few times. J is TRBJ1-1 and V is TRBV28, with D unclear. The V and J ends lost 3 bases and 2 bases respectively, with 13 bases between them. The CDR3 contains 15 residues. Looked up from germline, CDR1 is MDHEN and CDR2 is SYDVKM. This CDR3 reads CASSLTVGFNTEAFF. The CDR3 DNA reads TGTGCCAGCAGTTTGACTGTTGGTTTTAACACTGAAGCTTTCTTT.

This clonotype has a count of ten or more. The chain couples TRBV19 to TRBJ2-7, with D perhaps matching TRBD1 (6 bases). Trimming cost V 3 bases and J 4 bases, with 13 bases left between them. Germline V gene data show CDR1 as LNHDA and CDR2 as SQIVND (reference sequence). This CDR3 has 14 amino acids. This CDR3 reads CASSMMGASYEQYF. Here the CDR3 DNA reads TGTGCCAGTAGTATGATGGGGGCGAGTTACGAGCAGTACTTC. The variable domain in full, completed from reference TRBV19 and TRBJ2-7, reads DGGITQSPKYLFRKEGQNVTLSCEQNLNHDAMYWYRQDPGQGLRLIYYSQIVNDFQKGDIAEGYSVSREKKESFPLTVTSAQKNPTAFYLCASSMMGASYEQYFGPGTRLTVT.

This clonotype occurred many times. J is TRBJ2-1 and V is TRBV9; 11 bases map to TRBD2. This CDR3 contains 16 residues. Trimming cost V 3 bases and J 9 bases; bases outside gene matches: 11. Germline V CDR1 and CDR2: SGDLS, YYNGEE. The CDR3 DNA sequence: TGTGCCAGCAGCGCCTCCGGGACTAGCGGCTTGGGTGAGCAGTTCTTC. Encoded protein: CASSASGTSGLGEQFF. The whole variable domain, filled in from reference TRBV9 and TRBJ2-1, reads DSGVTQTPKHLITATGQRVTLRCSPRSGDLSVYWYQQSLDQGLQFLIQYYNGEERAKGNILERFSAQQFPDLHSELNLSSLELGDSALYFCASSASGTSGLGEQFFGPGTRLTVL.

In its sample, this clonotype was seen many times. This chain joins TRBV28 and TRBJ2-7; 10 bases are a match to TRBD1. The CDR3 runs 15 residues. Germline CDR1 MDHEN, CDR2 SYDVKM. V lost 1 base, J lost 7 bases, and 7 bases stayed unmatched. CDR3 protein: CASSLSGTGAREQYF. CDR3 DNA: TGTGCCAGCAGTTTATCCGGGACAGGGGCGAGAGAGCAGTACTTC.

In its sample, this clonotype was seen many times. The chain employs TRBV7-2 and TRBJ1-2; D is uncertain. The germline CDR1 and CDR2 sequences are SGHTA and FQGNSA. Trimming took off 5 bases at V and 7 bases at J, with 20 bases between the two ends. This CDR3 spans 15 amino acids. In DNA form, the CDR3 reads TGTGCCAGCAGCCAAGAGATACAATTACCTACTGGCTACACCTTC. This gives the protein CASSQEIQLPTGYTF.

This clonotype was seen more than once but under ten times. The V and J genes are TRBV4-1 and TRBJ2-1; 11 positions match TRBD1. CDR1 is MGHRA, CDR2 YSYEKL, per germline. Trimming removed 8 bases from V and 6 bases from J; junction bases left unmatched: 3. The CDR3 covers 13 residues. The CDR3 nucleotides read TGCGCCAGCGCCGGGACAGGGGGCAATGAGCAGTTCTTC. Translated: CASAGTGGNEQFF.

The chain joins TRBV6-1 to TRBJ2-6; D is unclear. In germline, CDR1 is MNHNS, CDR2 SASEGT. The CDR3 is made up of 16 amino acids. Trimming took off 5 bases at V and 2 bases at J, with 13 bases between the two ends. The CDR3 bases are TGTGCCAGCAGTTTCCAATATAAAACTGGGGCCAACGTCCTGACTTTC. Its translation: CASSFQYKTGANVLTF.

The J gene is TRBJ1-4, the V gene TRBV20-1, with D perhaps matching TRBD1 (5 bases). From germline, CDR1 is DFQATT and CDR2 SNEGSKA (reference sequence). Trimming removed 6 bases at V and 6 bases at J, with 17 bases between. CDR3 size: 14 residues. The CDR3 protein is CSAPIGRGYEKLFF. CDR3 nucleotide sequence: TGCAGTGCCCCCATCGGGAGGGGTTATGAAAAACTGTTTTTT.

This clonotype was seen a handful of times. This chain connects TRBV6-4 to TRBJ2-7, with 9 bases fitting TRBD1. Losses at the gene ends were 5 bases for V and 2 bases for J; bases not matched to a gene: 4. CDR1 and CDR2 (germline): MRHNA, SNTAGT. This CDR3 has 14 residues. This CDR3 is CASSIQGAPYEQYF. The CDR3 region has the DNA TGTGCCAGCAGTATACAGGGGGCCCCCTACGAGCAGTACTTC.

Note on this clonotype: It may be a read error: a sequence one base away is much more abundant. The V and J genes are TRBV27 and TRBJ2-7; possible D gene TRBD1, 7 bases. Trimming took off 6 bases at V and 0 bases at J, with 12 bases between the two ends. The CDR3 contains 14 residues. Germline loops: CDR1 MNHEY, CDR2 SMNVEV (reference sequence). DNA for the CDR3: TGTGCCAGCAGACCGCGGGACAGCTCCTACGAGCAGTACTTC. Protein: CASRPRDSSYEQYF.

J is TRBJ2-7 and V is TRBV6-1; 10 bases map to TRBD2. The V gene end was trimmed by 6 bases and the J gene end by 6 bases; junction bases not matched to a gene: 11. The CDR3 consists of 15 residues. The V gene's germline CDR1 is MNHNS and CDR2 SASEGT. CDR3 protein: CASSQASGGFSEQYF. DNA for the CDR3: TGTGCCAGCAGCCAAGCTAGCGGGGGCTTCTCCGAGCAGTACTTC.

The CDR3 region has the DNA TGCAGTGCTAGAACCGGGACTGGCTTAGGGGGGGCATACAATGAGCAGTTCTTC. Amino acids: CSARTGTGLGGAYNEQFF. This chain joins TRBV20-1 and TRBJ2-1; D might be TRBD2 (7 bases). Germline CDR1 DFQATT, CDR2 SNEGSKA (reference sequence). CDR3 length: 18 amino acids. V lost 2 bases, J lost 4 bases, and 24 bases lay in between.

At least ten counts were recorded for this clonotype. The chain links TRBV6-1 to TRBJ1-3; D is possibly TRBD1 (6 bases). The V gene's germline CDR1 is MNHNS and CDR2 SASEGT. Trimming shortened V by 5 bases and J by 2 bases, and 19 bases separated the two germline ends. The CDR3 loop spans 17 amino acids. The CDR3 protein is CASSTIYGGATGNTIYF. In DNA, the CDR3 is TGTGCCAGCAGTACGATCTATGGGGGGGCAACTGGAAACACCATATATTTT.

V usage is TRBV6-1 and J usage is TRBJ1-5, with TRBD1 identical over 9 bases. V trimming: 6 bases; J trimming: 0 bases; junction bases outside the gene matches: 18. CDR1 and CDR2 from the germline V gene are MNHNS and SASEGT. The CDR3 is 20 amino acids. CDR3 in amino acids: CASSGWVGQGQRNSNQPQHF. CDR3 DNA: TGTGCCAGCAGCGGCTGGGTGGGACAGGGACAACGGAATAGCAATCAGCCCCAGCATTTT.

Only a few counts were recorded for this clonotype. The rearrangement joins TRBV13 to TRBJ2-1; 9 nucleotides match TRBD2. This CDR3 has 16 amino acids. Trimming took 5 bases from V and 6 from J; bases not matched to a gene: 11. The germline gives CDR1 PRHDT, CDR2 FYEKMQ (reference sequence). CDR3 DNA sequence: TGTGCCAGCAGCCCCCTCCTTAGCGGGAGCAGCAATGAGCAGTTCTTC. This sequence encodes CASSPLLSGSSNEQFF.

This clonotype appeared a few times. This chain uses TRBV7-9 with TRBJ2-5, with 14 bases matching TRBD2. The V gene end was trimmed by 5 bases and the J gene end by 7 bases; junction bases not matched to a gene: 9. This CDR3 has 16 residues. The germline CDR1 and CDR2 sequences are SEHNR and FQNEAQ (reference sequence). The CDR3 here is CASSTGTSGSYGTQYF. The CDR3, as DNA: TGTGCCAGCAGCACCGGGACTAGCGGGAGTTATGGGACCCAGTACTTC.

The sample holds a few counts of this clonotype. This sequence may be a read error, since a much larger clone differs from it by one base. The chain combines TRBV15 with TRBJ2-1, with 9 positions matching TRBD2. The DNA end is a closer match to TRBJ2-7, so the J assignment may be wrong. Germline-derived CDR1 and CDR2 are LNHNV and YYDKDF (reference sequence). The CDR3 length is 17 residues. CDR3 loop: CATSRDHGGRAYNEQYF. The CDR3 nucleotides are TGTGCCACCAGCAGAGATCACGGCGGGAGGGCTTACAATGAGCAGTACTTC.

The chain couples TRBV19 to TRBJ2-7, with 7 positions matching TRBD2. The V and J ends lost 3 bases and 5 bases, in that order; junction bases with no gene match: 10. The CDR3 has 15 amino acids. CDR1 is LNHDA and CDR2 is SQIVND in the germline V gene (reference sequence). CDR3 sequence (DNA): TGTGCCAGTAGTATGGTTACTGCGGGGGTTGACGAGCAGTACTTC. It translates to CASSMVTAGVDEQYF.

This clonotype was found a few times. The chain uses TRBV7-2 and TRBJ1-3; the D gene is possibly TRBD1 (5 bases). V lost 0 bases, J lost 2 bases, and 8 bases lay in between. This CDR3 has 15 amino acids. Germline V lookup: CDR1 SGHTA, CDR2 FQGNSA. The CDR3 loop reads CASSLAVQAGNTIYF. The CDR3 DNA reads as TGTGCCAGCAGCTTAGCGGTACAGGCTGGAAACACCATATATTTT.

This clonotype was observed at least ten times. The J gene is TRBJ2-2, the V gene TRBV3-1, with 7 positions matching TRBD2. The CDR3 is 17 amino acids. The V gene's germline CDR1 is LGHDT and CDR2 YNNKEL (reference sequence). The J segment lost 3 bases and the V segment lost 0 bases, leaving 7 bases of the junction unmatched. CDR3 amino acids: CASSQEPGGTDTGELFF. CDR3 sequence (DNA): TGTGCCAGCAGCCAAGAGCCCGGGGGGACGGACACCGGGGAGCTGTTTTTT.